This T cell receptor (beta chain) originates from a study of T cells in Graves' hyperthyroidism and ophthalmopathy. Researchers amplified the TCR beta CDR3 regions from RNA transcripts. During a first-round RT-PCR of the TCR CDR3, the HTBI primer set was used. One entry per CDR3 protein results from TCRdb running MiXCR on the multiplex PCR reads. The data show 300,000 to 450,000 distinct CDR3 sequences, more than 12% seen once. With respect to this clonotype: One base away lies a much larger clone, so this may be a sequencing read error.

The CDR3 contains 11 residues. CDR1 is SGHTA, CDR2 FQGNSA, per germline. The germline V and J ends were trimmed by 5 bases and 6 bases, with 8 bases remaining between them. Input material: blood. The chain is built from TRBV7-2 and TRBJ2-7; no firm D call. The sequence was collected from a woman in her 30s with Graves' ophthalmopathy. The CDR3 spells CASSLLIEQYF. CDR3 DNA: TGTGCCAGCAGCCTCCTCATCGAGCAGTACTTC.